These 5 T cell receptor beta chains were all obtained from the same sample, sequenced in a study of regulatory T cells in long-lasting Graves disease. TCR beta libraries were built with iRepertoire HTBI primers and Arm-PCR of CDR3 regions. TCRdb reprocessed the multiplex PCR reads via MiXCR and lists one record per CDR3 protein. Here the sample spans around 320,000 distinct CDR3 sequences, approximately 16% being singletons. Time point here: newly diagnosed GD, antithyroid drugs for less than 3 months. The TCR library was made from RNA extracted from PBMCs. This same sample was also taken into another study, of T cells in Graves' hyperthyroidism and ophthalmopathy.

The sample here was peripheral blood mononuclear cells (PBMCs), taken at new diagnosis, from a patient treated with antithyroid drugs. The source is a man aged 35-49 years with Graves disease.

This clonotype appeared many times. V and J are TRBV6-5 and TRBJ2-1; TRBD2 might be the D (6 bases). This CDR3 comprises 16 residues. Germline CDR1 reads MNHEY; CDR2 reads SVGAGI. Deletions cut 0 bases from V and 1 base from J, with 10 bases between. The CDR3 region is CASSYSGGWSYNEQFF. In DNA form, the CDR3 reads TGTGCCAGCAGTTACTCCGGGGGATGGTCCTACAATGAGCAGTTCTTC.

This clonotype was picked up many times. The chain is built from TRBV5-1 and TRBJ1-6; 10 bases agree with TRBD1. After removal of 0 bases from V and 9 bases from J, the junction contained 3 bases not matched to a gene. CDR3 length equals 15 residues. CDR1 is SGHRS, CDR2 YFSETQ, per germline. CDR3 protein: CASSLEGTGASPLHF. The CDR3 bases are TGCGCCAGCAGCTTGGAAGGGACAGGGGCTTCACCCCTCCACTTT.

V gene TRBV6-1 combines with J gene TRBJ1-1, with a weak D call TRBD1 (6 bases). CDR1 MNHNS and CDR2 SASEGT come from the germline V gene. V was cut by 5 bases and J by 4 bases, with 14 bases left in between. CDR3 length equals 14 residues. CDR3 in DNA: TGTGCCAGCAGTCCGGGACCGGACAGCACTGAAGCTTTCTTT. Translated, it gives CASSPGPDSTEAFF.

The table lists this clonotype with many counts. The chain carries TRBV3-1 and TRBJ1-1, with TRBD1 identical over 10 bases. The CDR3 is 14 residues long. V dropped 7 bases and J dropped 2; count of bases not matched to a gene: 4. Germline V lookup: CDR1 LGHDT, CDR2 YNNKEL (reference sequence). Here the CDR3 DNA reads TGTGCCAGCACCCTGACAGGGGGCAACACTGAAGCTTTCTTT. It codes for CASTLTGGNTEAFF.

This chain uses TRBV7-3 with TRBJ2-3, with TRBD1 matching 7 bases. The CDR3 spans 15 residues. The V and J ends lost 5 bases and 5 bases, in that order; junction bases with no gene match: 10. Germline CDR1 and CDR2: SGHTA and FQGTGA. The CDR3 loop reads CASSDSGQSRDTQYF. The CDR3 DNA follows: TGTGCCAGCAGCGACTCGGGACAGAGCCGAGATACGCAGTATTTT.